This T cell receptor beta chain was retrieved from a study of CD8+ T cells in alopecia areata. Study conclusions and caveats: Sequencing of scalp samples also captures resident alphabeta T cells of normal skin.

Lesional scalp tissue (obtained by punch biopsy) and peripheral blood were collected from alopecia areata patients. The researchers isolated CD4+ and CD8+ T cells from PBMCs by sorting. The CDR3 extends over 15 amino acids. Germline CDR1 MDHEN, CDR2 SYDVKM. Trimming shortened V by 6 bases and J by 4 bases, and 19 bases separated the two germline ends. Extracted RNA was reverse transcribed into cDNA, the sequencing template. Clones were read by immunoSEQ multiplex PCR, and TCRdb kept only the in-frame ones, dropping some. In the table there are some 30,000 clones, 65% to 80% of which are singletons. To note about this clone: Its antigen is as yet unknown.

This receptor was taken from a human donor with alopecia areata. This chain connects TRBV28 to TRBJ2-7; D is undetermined. Sequenced sample: NKG2D-low CD8+ T cells sorted from blood. The CDR3 is CASSHDRLGPYEQYF. CDR3 sequence (DNA): TGTGCCAGCAGCCACGACCGGTTGGGCCCATACGAGCAGTACTTC.